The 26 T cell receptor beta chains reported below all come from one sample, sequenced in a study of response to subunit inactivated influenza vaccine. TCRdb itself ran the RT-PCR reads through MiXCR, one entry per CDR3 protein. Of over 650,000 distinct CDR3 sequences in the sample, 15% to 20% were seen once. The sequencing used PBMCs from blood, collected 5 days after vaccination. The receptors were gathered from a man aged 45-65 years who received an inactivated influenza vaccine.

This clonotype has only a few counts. CDR3 residues: CASSYQTSGSYEQYF. In DNA, the CDR3 is TGTGCCAGCAGTTACCAGACTAGCGGGTCCTACGAGCAGTACTTC. This chain links TRBV6-5 with TRBJ2-7; 10 positions agree with TRBD2. J gave up 1 base and V 2 bases, and 2 bases lay outside the gene matches. Germline V gene sequence: CDR1 MNHEY, CDR2 SVGAGI. This CDR3 has 15 residues.

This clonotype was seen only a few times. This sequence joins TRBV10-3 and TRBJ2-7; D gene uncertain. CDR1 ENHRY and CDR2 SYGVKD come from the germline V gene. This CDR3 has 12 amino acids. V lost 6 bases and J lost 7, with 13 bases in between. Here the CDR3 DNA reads TGTGCCATCAGAGGGTACAGAGATGAGCAGTACTTC. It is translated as CAIRGYRDEQYF.

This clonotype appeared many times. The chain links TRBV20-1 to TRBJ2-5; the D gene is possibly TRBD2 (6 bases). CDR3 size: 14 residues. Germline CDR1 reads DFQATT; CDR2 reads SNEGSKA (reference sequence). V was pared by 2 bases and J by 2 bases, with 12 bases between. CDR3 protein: CSARRGTAQETQYF. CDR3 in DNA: TGCAGTGCTAGACGGGGGACGGCTCAAGAGACCCAGTACTTC.

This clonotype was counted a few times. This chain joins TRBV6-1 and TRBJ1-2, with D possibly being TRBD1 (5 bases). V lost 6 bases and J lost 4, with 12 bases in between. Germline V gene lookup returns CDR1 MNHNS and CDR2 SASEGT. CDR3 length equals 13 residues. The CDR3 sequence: CASSETESYGYTF. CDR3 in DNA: TGTGCCAGCAGCGAGACAGAATCCTATGGCTACACCTTC.

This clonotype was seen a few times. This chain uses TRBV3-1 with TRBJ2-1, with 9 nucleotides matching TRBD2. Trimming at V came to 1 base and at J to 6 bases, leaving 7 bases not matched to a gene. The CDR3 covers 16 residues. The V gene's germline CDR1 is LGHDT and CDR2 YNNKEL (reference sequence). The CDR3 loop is CASSQVFSGRPNEQFF. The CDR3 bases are TGTGCCAGCAGCCAAGTCTTTAGCGGGAGACCCAATGAGCAGTTCTTC.

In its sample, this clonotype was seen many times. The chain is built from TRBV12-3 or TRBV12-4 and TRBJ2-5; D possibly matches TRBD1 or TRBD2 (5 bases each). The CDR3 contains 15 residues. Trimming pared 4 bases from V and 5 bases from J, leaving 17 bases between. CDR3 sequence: CASSSPRFWGETQYF. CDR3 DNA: TGTGCCAGCAGTTCCCCGCGGTTTTGGGGGGAGACCCAGTACTTC.

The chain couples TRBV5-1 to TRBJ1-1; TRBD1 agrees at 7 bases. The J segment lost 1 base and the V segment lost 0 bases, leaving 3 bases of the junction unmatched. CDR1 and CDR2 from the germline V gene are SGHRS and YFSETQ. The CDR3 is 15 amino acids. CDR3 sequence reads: CASSLATGANTEAFF. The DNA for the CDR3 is TGCGCCAGCAGCTTGGCCACAGGGGCGAACACTGAAGCTTTCTTT.

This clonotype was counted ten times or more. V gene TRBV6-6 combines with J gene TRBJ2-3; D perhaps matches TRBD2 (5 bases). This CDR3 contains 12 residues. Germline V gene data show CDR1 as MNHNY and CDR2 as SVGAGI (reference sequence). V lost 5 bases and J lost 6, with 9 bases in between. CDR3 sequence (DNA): TGTGCCAGCAGTCCACTAGAGGATACGCAGTATTTT. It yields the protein CASSPLEDTQYF.

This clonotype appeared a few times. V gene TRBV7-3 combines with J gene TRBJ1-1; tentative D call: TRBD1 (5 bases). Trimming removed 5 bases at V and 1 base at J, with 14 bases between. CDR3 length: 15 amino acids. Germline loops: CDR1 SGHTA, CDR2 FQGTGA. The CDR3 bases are TGTGCCAGCAGCGCATCAGGGTGGGGGAACACTGAAGCTTTCTTT. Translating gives CASSASGWGNTEAFF.

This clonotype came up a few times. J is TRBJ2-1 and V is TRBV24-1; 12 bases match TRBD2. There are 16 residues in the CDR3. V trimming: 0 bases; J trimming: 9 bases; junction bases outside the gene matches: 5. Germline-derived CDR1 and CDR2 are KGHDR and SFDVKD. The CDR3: CATSDLWTSGKGEQFF. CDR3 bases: TGTGCCACCAGTGATTTGTGGACTAGCGGGAAAGGTGAGCAGTTCTTC.

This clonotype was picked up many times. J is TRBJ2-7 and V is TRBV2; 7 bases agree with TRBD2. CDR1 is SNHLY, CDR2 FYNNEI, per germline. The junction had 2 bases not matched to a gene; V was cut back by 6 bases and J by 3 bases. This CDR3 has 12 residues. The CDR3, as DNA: TGTGCCAGCAGACTAGCGAACTACGAGCAGTACTTC. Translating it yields CASRLANYEQYF.

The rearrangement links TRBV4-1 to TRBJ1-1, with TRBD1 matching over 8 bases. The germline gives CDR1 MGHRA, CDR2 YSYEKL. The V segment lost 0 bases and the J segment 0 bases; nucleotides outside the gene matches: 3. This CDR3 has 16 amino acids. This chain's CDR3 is CASSQEWDRMNTEAFF. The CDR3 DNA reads TGCGCCAGCAGCCAAGAGTGGGACAGGATGAACACTGAAGCTTTCTTT.

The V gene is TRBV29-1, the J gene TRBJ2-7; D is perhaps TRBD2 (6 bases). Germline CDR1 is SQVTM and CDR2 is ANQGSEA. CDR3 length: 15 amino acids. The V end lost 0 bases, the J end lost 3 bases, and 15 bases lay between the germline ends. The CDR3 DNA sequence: TGCAGCGTTGAAGATGTCGGTAGCGGCAACTACGAGCAGTACTTC. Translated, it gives CSVEDVGSGNYEQYF.

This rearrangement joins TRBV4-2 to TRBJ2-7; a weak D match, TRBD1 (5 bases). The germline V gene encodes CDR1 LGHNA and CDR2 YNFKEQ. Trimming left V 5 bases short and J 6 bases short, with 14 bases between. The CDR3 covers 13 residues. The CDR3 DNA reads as TGTGCCAGCAGCGGTATACAGGATTTCGAGCAGTACTTC. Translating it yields CASSGIQDFEQYF.

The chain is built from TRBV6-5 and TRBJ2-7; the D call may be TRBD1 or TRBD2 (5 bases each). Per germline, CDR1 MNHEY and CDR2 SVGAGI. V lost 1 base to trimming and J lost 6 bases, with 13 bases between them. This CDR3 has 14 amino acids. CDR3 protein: CASSYLGEFGEQYF. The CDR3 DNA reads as TGTGCCAGCAGTTACTTGGGGGAGTTCGGCGAGCAGTACTTC.

CDR3 sequence (DNA): TGTGCCAGCTCACCGAGCCGGGACAGGGTGGAGACCCAGTACTTC. It translates to CASSPSRDRVETQYF. The chain uses TRBV18 and TRBJ2-5, with 9 positions matching TRBD1. V lost 3 bases, J lost 5 bases, and 7 bases stayed unmatched. Germline V gene data show CDR1 as KGHSH and CDR2 as LQKENI. This CDR3 has 15 amino acids.

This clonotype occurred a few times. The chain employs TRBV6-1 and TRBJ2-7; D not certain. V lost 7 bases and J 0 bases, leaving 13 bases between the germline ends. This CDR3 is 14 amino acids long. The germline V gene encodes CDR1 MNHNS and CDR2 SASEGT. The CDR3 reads CASTEQLISYEQYF. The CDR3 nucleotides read TGTGCCAGCACCGAACAGTTAATCTCCTACGAGCAGTACTTC.

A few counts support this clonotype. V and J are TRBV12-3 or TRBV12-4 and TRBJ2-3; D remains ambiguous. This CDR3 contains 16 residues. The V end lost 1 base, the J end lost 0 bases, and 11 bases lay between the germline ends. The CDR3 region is CASSLEGLGSTDTQYF. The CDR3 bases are TGTGCCAGCAGTTTAGAAGGGCTGGGGAGCACAGATACGCAGTATTTT.

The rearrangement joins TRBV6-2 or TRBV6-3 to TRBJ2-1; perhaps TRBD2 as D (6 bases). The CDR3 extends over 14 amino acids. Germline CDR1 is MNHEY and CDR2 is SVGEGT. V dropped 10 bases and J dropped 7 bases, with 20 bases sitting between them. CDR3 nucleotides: TGTGCCACAGCGGACTATCTTAGGTCGAATGAGCAGTTCTTC. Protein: CATADYLRSNEQFF.

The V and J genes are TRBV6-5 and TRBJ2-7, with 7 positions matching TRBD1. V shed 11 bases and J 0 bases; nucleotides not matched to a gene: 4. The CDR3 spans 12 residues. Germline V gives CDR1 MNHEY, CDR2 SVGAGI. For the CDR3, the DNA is TGTGCCGTCCGGGACAGCTCCTACGAGCAGTACTTC. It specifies CAVRDSSYEQYF.

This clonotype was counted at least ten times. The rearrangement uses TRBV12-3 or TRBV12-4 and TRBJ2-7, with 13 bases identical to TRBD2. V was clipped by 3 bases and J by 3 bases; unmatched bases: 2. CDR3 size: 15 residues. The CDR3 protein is CASSFGTSGNYEQYF. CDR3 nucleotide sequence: TGTGCCAGCAGTTTTGGGACTAGCGGGAACTACGAGCAGTACTTC.

This chain's CDR3 is CASTRRGSGANVLTF. CDR3 bases: TGTGCCAGCACCCGCAGGGGATCTGGGGCCAACGTCCTGACTTTC. The gene calls are TRBV12-3 or TRBV12-4 and TRBJ2-6; tentatively, D is TRBD1 (6 bases). V was pared by 7 bases and J by 1 base, with 11 bases between. There are 15 residues in the CDR3.

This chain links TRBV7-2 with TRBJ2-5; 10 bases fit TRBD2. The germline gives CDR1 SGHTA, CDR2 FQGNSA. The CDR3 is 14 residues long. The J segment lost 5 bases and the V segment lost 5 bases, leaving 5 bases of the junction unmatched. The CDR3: CASSPAGGSETQYF. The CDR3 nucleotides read TGTGCCAGCAGCCCAGCGGGGGGGTCGGAGACCCAGTACTTC.

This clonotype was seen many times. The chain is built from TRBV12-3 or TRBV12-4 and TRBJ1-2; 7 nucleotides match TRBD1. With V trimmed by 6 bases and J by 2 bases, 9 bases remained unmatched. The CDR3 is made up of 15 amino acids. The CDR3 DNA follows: TGTGCCAGCAGCCATAGGACAGGAGAAAACTATGGCTACACCTTC. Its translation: CASSHRTGENYGYTF.

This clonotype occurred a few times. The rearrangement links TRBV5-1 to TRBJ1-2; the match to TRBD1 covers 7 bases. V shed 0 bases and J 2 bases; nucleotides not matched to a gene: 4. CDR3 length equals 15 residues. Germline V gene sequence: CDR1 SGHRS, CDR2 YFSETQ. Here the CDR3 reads CASSLDGQDNYGYTF. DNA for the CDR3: TGCGCCAGCAGCTTGGATGGACAGGACAACTATGGCTACACCTTC.

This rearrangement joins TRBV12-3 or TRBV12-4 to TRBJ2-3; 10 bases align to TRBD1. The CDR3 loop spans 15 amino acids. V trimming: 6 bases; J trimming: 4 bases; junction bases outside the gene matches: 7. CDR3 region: CASSHDRGQADTQYF. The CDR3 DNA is TGTGCCAGCAGCCACGACAGGGGGCAGGCAGATACGCAGTATTTT.